One sample yielded the 17 T cell receptor beta chains listed below, sequenced in a study of beta chain features in type 1 diabetes. Since all of the isolated RNA was reverse transcribed, expressed TCRB transcripts were what got sequenced. Sequencing was performed with immunoSEQ multiplex PCR; in TCRdb, only in-frame clones are kept and a portion is missing. The data contain hundreds of thousands of clones, roughly a sixth of them singletons. The material sequenced was naive CD4+ T cells from blood. The source of these receptors is a man younger than 35 in good health.

The chain recombines TRBV10-3 with TRBJ2-2, with D tentatively TRBD1 or TRBD2 (5 bases each). Trimming shortened V by 6 bases and J by 5 bases, and 13 bases separated the two germline ends. Germline loops: CDR1 ENHRY, CDR2 SYGVKD. This CDR3 spans 14 amino acids. The CDR3 sequence: CAIRPGRGTGELFF. As DNA, the CDR3 is TGTGCCATCAGGCCGGGACGTGGGACCGGGGAGCTGTTTTTT.

Here the CDR3 DNA reads TGTGCCAGCAGCTTCGTTTTGGCGGGAGCAGGAAATGAGCAGTTCTTC. Its protein is CASSFVLAGAGNEQFF. The V gene is TRBV11-1, the J gene TRBJ2-1; 7 positions match TRBD2. Germline V gene data show CDR1 as SGHAT and CDR2 as FQDESV (reference sequence). This CDR3 has 16 amino acids. V lost 3 bases to trimming and J lost 7 bases; unmatched junction nucleotides: 12. The full variable domain, with the rest looked up from reference TRBV11-1 and TRBJ2-1, is EAEVAQSPRYKITEKSQAVAFWCDPISGHATLYWYRQILGQGPELLVQFQDESVVDDSQLPKDRFSAERLKGVDSTLKIQPAELGDSAMYLCASSFVLAGAGNEQFFGPGTRLTVL.

The genes are TRBV9 and TRBJ1-2; 8 bases match TRBD1. J gave up 8 bases and V 4 bases, and 10 bases lay outside the gene matches. The CDR3 covers 14 residues. The germline V gene has CDR1 SGDLS and CDR2 YYNGEE. The CDR3 region has the DNA TGTGCCAGCAGCTCAGGACAGGGTGTATGGGGCTACACCTTC. Amino acids: CASSSGQGVWGYTF. The whole variable domain, remainder taken from reference TRBV9 and TRBJ1-2, is DSGVTQTPKHLITATGQRVTLRCSPRSGDLSVYWYQQSLDQGLQFLIQYYNGEERAKGNILERFSAQQFPDLHSELNLSSLELGDSALYFCASSSGQGVWGYTFGSGTRLTVV.

The chain joins TRBV7-2 to TRBJ1-1; 8 bases line up with TRBD1. The CDR3 runs to 15 residues. The V gene's germline CDR1 is SGHTA and CDR2 FQGNSA. Trimming at V came to 5 bases and at J to 3 bases, leaving 8 bases not matched to a gene. This CDR3 reads CASSTRQGLYTEAFF. The DNA of the CDR3 is TGTGCCAGCAGCACTCGACAGGGGTTGTACACTGAAGCTTTCTTT.

This chain joins TRBV19 and TRBJ1-2, with D possibly TRBD1 on 6 matching bases. This CDR3 region has 15 residues. Per germline, CDR1 LNHDA and CDR2 SQIVND (reference sequence). Between the trimmed V and J ends, which lost 4 bases and 5 bases, there was a span of 17 bases. The CDR3 DNA follows: TGTGCCAGTAGTACCCTCCAGGGGCCATTGTATGGCTACACCTTC. Protein: CASSTLQGPLYGYTF. Together with reference TRBV19 and TRBJ1-2, the CDR3 gives the full variable domain: DGGITQSPKYLFRKEGQNVTLSCEQNLNHDAMYWYRQDPGQGLRLIYYSQIVNDFQKGDIAEGYSVSREKKESFPLTVTSAQKNPTAFYLCASSTLQGPLYGYTFGSGTRLTVV.

V usage is TRBV9 and J usage is TRBJ2-3; D is unresolved. V was trimmed by 1 base and J by 5 bases, leaving 14 bases between them. CDR3 size: 15 residues. Germline CDR1 SGDLS, CDR2 YYNGEE. The CDR3 nucleotides read TGTGCCAGCAGCGTACTTAGTGGTTCAGTAGATACGCAGTATTTT. The encoded protein is CASSVLSGSVDTQYF.

The chain is built from TRBV11-1 and TRBJ2-5; the D is unclear. The CDR3 contains 13 residues. Trimming removed 4 bases from V and 1 base from J, with 7 bases in between. From germline, CDR1 is SGHAT and CDR2 FQDESV (reference sequence). The CDR3 sequence: CASSSEFQETQYF. CDR3 nucleotides: TGTGCCAGCAGCTCTGAGTTCCAAGAGACCCAGTACTTC.

Ten or more counts support this clone. The chain uses TRBV7-9 and TRBJ2-1; D remains ambiguous. From germline, CDR1 is SEHNR and CDR2 FQNEAQ (reference sequence). The V gene lost 5 bases and the J gene lost 7 bases, with 15 bases spanning the gap. CDR3 length: 14 residues. The CDR3 DNA is TGTGCCAGCAGCCTGCAAGTCCTTGGGAATGAGCAGTTCTTC. Translating gives CASSLQVLGNEQFF.

The J gene is TRBJ2-3, the V gene TRBV18, with D perhaps matching TRBD2 (5 bases). The V and J ends lost 2 bases and 2 bases respectively, with 8 bases between them. Germline-derived CDR1 and CDR2 are KGHSH and LQKENI. This CDR3 spans 14 amino acids. The CDR3 protein is CASSPSGLTDTQYF. The CDR3 DNA is TGTGCCAGCTCACCAAGCGGACTCACAGATACGCAGTATTTT.

The chain combines TRBV18 with TRBJ1-1; D may be TRBD1 (5 bases). The V end lost 7 bases, the J end lost 1 base, and 13 bases lay between the germline ends. The germline gives CDR1 KGHSH, CDR2 LQKENI. The CDR3 contains 14 residues. This CDR3 is CASFVGRKNTEAFF. The CDR3 DNA is TGTGCCAGCTTCGTGGGACGGAAGAACACTGAAGCTTTCTTT.

J is TRBJ2-5 and V is TRBV14; weak D call: TRBD2 (5 bases). The end of the DNA aligns better with TRBJ2-7, so the J call may be wrong. The CDR3 covers 13 residues. The germline CDR1 and CDR2 sequences are SGHDN and FVKESK. CDR3 sequence reads: CASSRGSSYEQYF. CDR3 DNA: TGTGCCAGCAGTCGGGGTAGCTCCTACGAGCAGTACTTC.

The V gene is TRBV19, the J gene TRBJ1-1; D perhaps matches TRBD1 (6 bases). Trimming removed 9 bases from V and 0 bases from J, with 11 bases in between. Germline V lookup: CDR1 LNHDA, CDR2 SQIVND (reference sequence). The CDR3 runs to 13 residues. CDR3 nucleotide sequence: TGTGCCAGCCAAGGGGGAATGAACACTGAAGCTTTCTTT. Protein: CASQGGMNTEAFF.

There are a few counts of this clone. The chain joins TRBV18 to TRBJ1-5, with D unresolved. The CDR3 is 14 amino acids. Germline CDR1 and CDR2: KGHSH and LQKENI. V gave up 2 bases and J gave up 3 bases, with 8 bases separating them. CDR3 sequence reads: CASSPVGINQPQHF. The CDR3 region has the DNA TGTGCCAGCTCACCAGTAGGGATCAATCAGCCCCAGCATTTT.

The J gene is TRBJ2-7, the V gene TRBV29-1, with D tentatively TRBD1 (5 bases). The CDR3 is 11 amino acids. Between the trimmed V and J ends, which lost 4 bases and 5 bases, there was a span of 9 bases. The V gene's germline CDR1 is SQVTM and CDR2 ANQGSEA. The CDR3 DNA reads as TGCAGCGTTGTAAGGGGTCACGAGCAGTACTTC. Its translation is CSVVRGHEQYF.

This chain connects TRBV5-6 to TRBJ2-1; D ambiguous. V gave up 4 bases and J gave up 4 bases, with 18 bases separating them. The CDR3 has 16 residues. Germline CDR1 and CDR2: SGHDT and YYEEEE. The CDR3 DNA sequence: TGTGCCAGCAGCCTGACCGGCAGGACCGATTACAATGAGCAGTTCTTC. It is translated as CASSLTGRTDYNEQFF.

This chain uses TRBV7-3 with TRBJ2-5; perhaps TRBD1 as D (7 bases). The germline V gene encodes CDR1 SGHTA and CDR2 FQGTGA. CDR3 length equals 14 residues. Trimming stripped 5 bases from V and 5 bases from J, with 15 bases between. The CDR3 is CASSRGGGPETQYF. CDR3 DNA sequence: TGTGCCAGCAGCCGAGGAGGGGGCCCGGAGACCCAGTACTTC.

This clone was seen only a few times. This chain joins TRBV9 and TRBJ1-2; no firm D call. Trimming removed 1 base at V and 2 bases at J, with 9 bases between. Germline CDR1 and CDR2: SGDLS and YYNGEE. The CDR3 extends over 14 amino acids. As DNA, the CDR3 is TGTGCCAGCAGCGTAATCCCGGGAAACTATGGCTACACCTTC. Its protein is CASSVIPGNYGYTF.